The 11 T cell receptor beta chains below come from one sample, sequenced in a study of blood T cells in healthy people across ages. It was with a sample-barcoded 5' primer and a J-beta primer mix that a second PCR of roughly 6 to 12 cycles was run. TCRdb re-called the 5' RACE reads through MiXCR, storing one row per CDR3 protein. The data contain approximately 800,000 distinct CDR3 sequences, 53% of them singletons. The sequenced sample consisted of blood. These receptors were collected from an elderly man in good health.

This clonotype was picked up a small number of times. The chain uses TRBV20-1 and TRBJ2-7, with a tentative D call TRBD1 (5 bases). This CDR3 has 14 amino acids. Germline CDR1 and CDR2: DFQATT and SNEGSKA (reference sequence). With 0 bases removed from V and 3 bases from J, the gap between germline ends came to 12 bases. The CDR3 DNA reads TGCAGTGCTAGAGATGTCCTCCAGGGCTACGAGCAGTACTTC. Its protein product is CSARDVLQGYEQYF.

The chain employs TRBV20-1 and TRBJ1-1; D call uncertain. Germline CDR1 DFQATT, CDR2 SNEGSKA (reference sequence). The CDR3 totals 11 residues. V lost 7 bases, J lost 1 base, and 7 bases lay in between. The CDR3 bases are TGCAGTGGTACGGGGAACACTGAAGCTTTCTTT. Translated, it gives CSGTGNTEAFF.

Concerning this clonotype: At one end the junction does not follow the germline gene, possibly because of a read error. This chain joins TRBV7-3 and TRBJ2-3; 16 nucleotides match TRBD2. The CDR3 length is 16 residues. Germline-derived CDR1 and CDR2 are SGHTA and FQGTGA. This CDR3 reads CASSSGLAGGGDMQYF. DNA for the CDR3: TGTGCCAGCAGCTCGGGACTAGCGGGAGGGGGTGATATGCAGTATTTT.

This clonotype was seen a single time. The CDR3 nucleotides are TGTGCCAGCAGTGAACAGGGGATCGGGGAGCTGTTTTTT. Its translation: CASSEQGIGELFF. V usage is TRBV6-4 and J usage is TRBJ2-2, with 7 bases fitting TRBD1. Per germline, CDR1 MRHNA and CDR2 SNTAGT. There are 13 residues in the CDR3. With V trimmed by 3 bases and J by 7 bases, 2 bases remained unmatched.

A few counts support this clonotype. The chain is built from TRBV7-9 and TRBJ2-7, with D uncertain. The CDR3 loop spans 14 amino acids. Germline CDR1 SEHNR, CDR2 FQNEAQ (reference sequence). Trimming removed 4 bases from V and 4 bases from J, with 14 bases in between. CDR3: CASSSPGSEYEQYF. CDR3 bases: TGTGCCAGCAGCTCCCCGGGCAGTGAATACGAGCAGTACTTC.

V and J are TRBV3-1 and TRBJ2-7, with a possible D match to TRBD2 (7 bases). V lost 2 bases to trimming and J lost 0 bases, with 17 bases between them. Germline CDR1 LGHDT, CDR2 YNNKEL (reference sequence). CDR3 length equals 17 residues. DNA for the CDR3: TGTGCCAGCAGCCAATGGGGGGCGGGAGAGACCTCCTACGAGCAGTACTTC. Translating gives CASSQWGAGETSYEQYF.

To note about this clonotype: A much larger clone is a single base away; this may be a read error. The chain combines TRBV11-1 with TRBJ2-1; possible D gene TRBD1, 5 bases. The CDR3 spans 16 residues. Per the germline V gene, CDR1 is SGHAT and CDR2 is FQDESV (reference sequence). V lost 3 bases and J lost 10, with 22 bases in between. CDR3 sequence reads: CASSFGGAPRAKEQFF. The DNA of the CDR3 is TGTGCCAGCAGCTTCGGCGGAGCCCCCAGGGCCAAGGAGCAGTTCTTC.

The CDR3 DNA sequence: TGTGCCAGCAGCCGTCCGGGACAGACCTACGAGCAGTACTTC. Translated: CASSRPGQTYEQYF. V and J are TRBV7-2 and TRBJ2-7; 7 bases line up with TRBD1. Germline V CDR1 and CDR2: SGHTA, FQGNSA. J was trimmed by 2 bases and V by 5 bases; bases with no gene match: 6. The CDR3 covers 14 residues.

The chain recombines TRBV11-2 with TRBJ1-1; 7 nucleotides line up with TRBD1. This CDR3 region has 15 residues. The V segment lost 5 bases and the J segment 1 base; nucleotides outside the gene matches: 7. The germline V gene encodes CDR1 SGHAT and CDR2 FQNNGV. The CDR3 is CASSRQGQRNTEAFF. CDR3 nucleotide sequence: TGTGCCAGCAGCCGACAGGGACAGAGGAACACTGAAGCTTTCTTT. Full variable domain (missing parts from reference TRBV11-2 and TRBJ1-1): EAGVAQSPRYKIIEKRQSVAFWCNPISGHATLYWYQQILGQGPKLLIQFQNNGVVDDSQLPKDRFSAERLKGVDSTLKIQPAKLEDSAVYLCASSRQGQRNTEAFFGQGTRLTVV.

Notes on this clonotype: Because the CDR3's place on the DNA is in doubt, the DNA is left out and the CDR3 is given as listed by TCRdb. The chain employs TRBV3-1 and TRBJ2-3; the table's D gene call, TRBD2, was not cross checked with the DNA. Per germline, CDR1 LGHDT and CDR2 YNNKEL (reference sequence). The CDR3 spans 18 amino acids, including both terminal residues. CDR3 loop: CASSQDQVAGGSGRYAYF.

The V gene is TRBV7-6, the J gene TRBJ2-1, with 8 bases identical to TRBD2. Germline trimming cut 0 bases from V and 9 bases from J; bases unmatched to any gene: 7. Germline values: CDR1 SGHVS, CDR2 FNYEAQ. This CDR3 is built from 15 residues. This chain's CDR3 is CASSLALSGNGEQFF. The CDR3 DNA reads TGTGCCAGCAGCTTAGCGCTTAGCGGGAATGGTGAGCAGTTCTTC.